This TCR beta chain was retrieved from a study of T-cell reconstitution after alpha-beta-depleted transplantation in children (dated by TCRdb to the mid-2010s). Study-level background: Using TCR repertoire profiling, the study quantitatively followed how T-cell immune reconstitution unfolded in children after TCRalphabeta/CD19-depleted allogeneic hematopoietic cell transplantation.

With respect to this clonotype: Its antigen remains undetermined. No quality values exist for individual bases; no much larger clone is one base distant.

Library preparation was by PCR. Sequencing instrument: Illumina HiSeq 2500. To normalize quantification of the TCRbeta repertoire, the TCR libraries were built with molecular barcoding that relied on unique molecular identifiers. TCRdb reprocessed the public reads (quality trimming at Q25 with fastp, clone calling with MiXCR) and kept in-frame beta chains. Each entry merges the rows of one CDR3 protein and shows their most common DNA and genes. The sample yields 500,000 to 750,000 distinct CDR3 sequences; 25% to 30% were counted once. The top ten hold under 45% of the sample. The full study reports these points: The high TCRbeta diversity at day 60 in some patients was ascribed to recipient T cells and intrathymic progenitors that had survived conditioning. The apparently early recovery of alphabetaT-cell counts about two months after transplant reportedly depended on only several hundred rapidly expanded clones that came from non-depleted graft cells. Hyperexpanded clone frequencies declined over subsequent months; after one year, T-cell counts and TCRbeta diversity were mostly attributed to newly produced T cells.

The intended sense of this specimen's treatment or condition label: allogeneic hematopoietic cell transplantation with graft depleted of TCRalphabeta T cells and CD19 B cells. The children who served as transplant recipients had been given grafts of TCRalphabeta/CD19-depleted allogeneic hematopoietic cells. From the cysteine up to the phenylalanine, the CDR3 has a length of 13 residues. This entry keeps only the CDR3 DNA: 39 bases, framed from base 1. This clonotype originated in a boy younger than two with Wiskott-Aldrich syndrome, due to receive a stem cell transplant. The chain links TRBV21-1 with TRBJ1-2; no DNA check was done on the table's D call, TRBD1. TRBV21-1 is reported as a pseudogene. The sample consisted of PBMCs, taken before TCRalphabeta/CD19-depleted stem cell transplant. The CDR3 protein sequence reads: CASSKGRGNGYTF. The DNA reads as follows: TGTGCCAGCAGCAAAGGCAGGGGGAATGGCTACACCTTC.